These 11 T cell receptor beta chains came from one sample sequenced in a study of cytomegalovirus exposure and HLA in healthy donors. Clones were read by immunoSEQ multiplex PCR, and TCRdb kept only the in-frame ones, dropping some. The sample lists over 60,000 clones, 96% seen once, with 4.5% in the top ten. Material for sequencing was PBMCs. These receptors were obtained from a woman between 18 and 29 years old in good health and CMV-seropositive.

A single count supports this clone. Here the CDR3 omits its conserved ending phenylalanine or tryptophan, so a read error is the likely source. Because the CDR3's place on the DNA is in doubt, the DNA is left out and the CDR3 is given as listed by TCRdb. V is TRBV5-1 and J is TRBJ2-7; the table's D call, TRBD2, was not checked against the DNA. The CDR3 region is 12 residues in length, termini included. Germline CDR1 is SGHRS and CDR2 is YFSETQ. The CDR3 spells CASSQGTSGRGY.

V is TRBV4-3 and J is TRBJ2-1, with 11 bases identical to TRBD2. The germline V gene has CDR1 LGHNA and CDR2 YSLEER. There are 16 residues in the CDR3. The junction had 5 bases not matched to a gene; V was cut back by 0 bases and J by 7 bases. CDR3 amino acids: CASSQELAGVQNEQFF. The CDR3 DNA follows: TGCGCCAGCAGCCAAGAACTAGCGGGAGTGCAGAATGAGCAGTTCTTC.

This clone appeared a single time. The chain recombines TRBV2 with TRBJ1-3, with 7 bases lining up with TRBD1. V lost 6 bases to trimming and J lost 0 bases; unmatched junction nucleotides: 8. This CDR3 spans 16 amino acids. Per the germline V gene, CDR1 is SNHLY and CDR2 is FYNNEI. This chain's CDR3 is CASRRDSLSSGNTIYF. The CDR3 nucleotides are TGTGCCAGCAGACGGGACAGTTTGAGCTCTGGAAACACCATATATTTT.

The rearrangement joins TRBV4-1 to TRBJ2-2; maybe TRBD2 (5 bases). CDR1 is MGHRA and CDR2 is YSYEKL in the germline V gene. This CDR3 contains 16 residues. V lost 0 bases to trimming and J lost 3 bases, with 11 bases between them. CDR3: CASSQDEGAYTGELFF. The DNA of the CDR3 is TGCGCCAGCAGCCAAGATGAGGGCGCATACACCGGGGAGCTGTTTTTT.

The chain couples TRBV7-9 to TRBJ1-1; TRBD1 is a possible D gene (6 bases). Trimming shortened V by 5 bases and J by 1 base, and 20 bases separated the two germline ends. There are 17 residues in the CDR3. Germline V gene data show CDR1 as SEHNR and CDR2 as FQNEAQ (reference sequence). The chain's CDR3 is CASSDPSLDRQNTEAFF. The DNA of the CDR3 is TGTGCCAGCAGCGACCCCTCCCTAGACAGGCAGAACACTGAAGCTTTCTTT.

The chain employs TRBV4-3 and TRBJ2-7, with 9 bases lining up with TRBD2. Germline-derived CDR1 and CDR2 are LGHNA and YSLEER. V was clipped by 4 bases and J by 6 bases; unmatched bases: 7. CDR3 size: 14 residues. The CDR3 protein is CASSPGLAASEQYF. CDR3 in DNA: TGCGCCAGCAGCCCGGGACTAGCTGCCTCCGAGCAGTACTTC.

This sequence joins TRBV7-6 and TRBJ2-3; 10 positions match TRBD2. V lost 2 bases and J lost 6; bases outside the gene matches: 8. In germline, CDR1 is SGHVS, CDR2 FNYEAQ. The CDR3 totals 16 residues. CDR3 DNA sequence: TGTGCCAGCAGCTTAAAGCGGGAGGGCCTGTGGGATACGCAGTATTTT. Translating gives CASSLKREGLWDTQYF.

This clone appeared once. This chain joins TRBV5-1 and TRBJ2-2, with TRBD2 identical over 10 bases. V lost 3 bases, J lost 6 bases, and 5 bases stayed unmatched. This CDR3 has 15 amino acids. Germline CDR1 SGHRS, CDR2 YFSETQ. The CDR3 nucleotides are TGCGCCAGCAGCTCCCCTAGCGGGAGCGCCGGGGAGCTGTTTTTT. Translated: CASSSPSGSAGELFF.

The chain employs TRBV18 and TRBJ2-1, with no clear D. V lost 1 base and J lost 7, with 5 bases in between. In germline, CDR1 is KGHSH, CDR2 LQKENI. This CDR3 has 12 residues. In DNA form, the CDR3 reads TGTGCCAGCTCACCACTAGATAATGAGCAGTTCTTC. This encodes CASSPLDNEQFF.

The chain links TRBV29-1 to TRBJ1-2; D might be TRBD1 (6 bases). V was clipped by 3 bases and J by 3 bases, with 8 bases between them. The V gene's germline CDR1 is SQVTM and CDR2 ANQGSEA. This CDR3 is 12 amino acids long. In DNA, the CDR3 is TGCAGCGTTGACAGGGGAGACTATGGCTACACCTTC. Translated, it gives CSVDRGDYGYTF.

This chain connects TRBV13 to TRBJ2-7; tentatively, D is TRBD2 (6 bases). Germline loops: CDR1 PRHDT, CDR2 FYEKMQ (reference sequence). This CDR3 comprises 14 residues. The V end lost 7 bases, the J end lost 2 bases, and 15 bases lay between the germline ends. The CDR3 here is CASTKEGITYEQYF. CDR3 nucleotides: TGTGCCAGCACCAAGGAGGGTATAACCTACGAGCAGTACTTC. The entire variable domain, with the rest obtained from reference TRBV13 and TRBJ2-7, is as follows: AAGVIQSPRHLIKEKRETATLKCYPIPRHDTVYWYQQGPGQDPQFLISFYEKMQSDKGSIPDRFSAQQFSDYHSELNMSSLELGDSALYFCASTKEGITYEQYFGPGTRLTVT.